This entry describes one T cell receptor beta chain. This entry comes from a study of cytomegalovirus exposure and HLA in healthy donors. Amplification used 60 Vbeta primers and 13 Jbeta primers. Profiled with immunoSEQ multiplex PCR; TCRdb holds only in-frame clones, not every one. The repertoire table contains approximately 200,000 clones. CDR3 length: 15 residues. Per the germline V gene, CDR1 is MGHRA and CDR2 is YSYEKL. The ends were cut back, 1 base at V and 2 bases at J, with 9 bases in the middle. The sequence was collected from a boy aged 5-17 years in good health and CMV-seronegative. Input material: PBMCs. The genes are TRBV4-1 and TRBJ1-3, with D maybe TRBD1 (5 bases). Here the CDR3 reads CASSQGPGTGNTIYF. The CDR3 DNA sequence: TGCGCCAGCAGCCAAGGCCCAGGGACTGGAAACACCATATATTTT.